This entry features one TCR beta chain sequence. What it recognizes is unknown. The source of the sample is a study of cytotoxic CD8 clonotypes in ibrutinib-treated CLL. Findings and caveats of the study: Elevated clonality accompanied ibrutinib response, with a return toward baseline values at progression. Private clonotypes, not public ones, expanded at ibrutinib response. Clonality at baseline surpassed age-matched healthy donors and tracked circulating CD8+ T-cell counts.

In germline, CDR1 is MNHNS, CDR2 SASEGT. The CDR3 sequence is 14 residues long. Between the trimmed V and J ends, which lost 4 bases and 0 bases, there was a span of 9 bases. Sequencing was performed with immunoSEQ multiplex PCR; in TCRdb, only in-frame clones are kept and a portion is missing. Of tens of thousands of clones listed, approximately 67% are singletons. This rearrangement joins TRBV6-1 to TRBJ1-1; D not resolved. The TCR sequence derives from a human donor with chronic lymphocytic leukemia. The sequencing used PBMCs, collected at disease progression, from a patient treated with ibrutinib. The DNA of the CDR3 is TGTGCCAGCAGTGTTCAGCGGCTGAACACTGAAGCTTTCTTT. It codes for CASSVQRLNTEAFF.